Presented here are 14 T cell receptor beta chains from one specimen sequenced in a study of blood T cells in healthy people across ages. Using a J-beta primer mix together with a sample-barcoded 5' primer, a second PCR was run for about 6 to 11 cycles. TCRdb re-derived calls from the 5' RACE reads in MiXCR, one entry per CDR3 protein. The sample contains hundreds of thousands of distinct CDR3 sequences, 32% of which appear only once. Sequencing was done on a sample of blood. The receptors originated from a woman of 80 years or more in good health.

V usage is TRBV6-1 and J usage is TRBJ2-1; 10 nucleotides line up with TRBD2. The V segment lost 7 bases and the J segment 4 bases; nucleotides outside the gene matches: 7. The CDR3 is 15 residues long. The germline V gene has CDR1 MNHNS and CDR2 SASEGT. This CDR3 is CASKLAGGSYNEQFF. CDR3 coding DNA: TGTGCCAGCAAATTAGCGGGGGGCTCTTACAATGAGCAGTTCTTC.

This clonotype was found many times. The gene calls are TRBV4-3 and TRBJ2-5; TRBD1 might be the D (6 bases). Per the germline V gene, CDR1 is LGHNA and CDR2 is YSLEER. V was cut by 0 bases and J by 2 bases, with 10 bases left in between. The CDR3 extends over 15 amino acids. The CDR3 DNA reads TGCGCCAGCAGCCAAGATCGGCAGGGGCAAGAGACCCAGTACTTC. Translation: CASSQDRQGQETQYF.

To note about this clonotype: A much larger clone sits a single nucleotide away, making a read error possible. V is TRBV30 and J is TRBJ2-3; D unresolved. The CDR3 has 12 amino acids. Germline CDR1 reads GTSNPN; CDR2 reads SVGIG (reference sequence). The CDR3 region is CTRAVQADTQYF. The CDR3 bases are TGTACCCGGGCAGTTCAGGCAGATACGCAGTATTTT.

This clonotype was seen a single time. This chain uses TRBV4-1 with TRBJ2-5; D ambiguous. With 1 base removed from V and 1 base from J, the gap between germline ends came to 10 bases. CDR1 MGHRA and CDR2 YSYEKL come from the germline V gene. The CDR3 covers 15 residues. This CDR3 is CASSQVGNIQETQYF. The CDR3 region has the DNA TGCGCCAGCAGCCAAGTGGGGAACATCCAAGAGACCCAGTACTTC.

This clonotype came up a few times. The rearrangement uses TRBV12-3 or TRBV12-4 and TRBJ1-2; 12 nucleotides line up with TRBD1. Trimming at V came to 5 bases and at J to 6 bases, leaving 7 bases not matched to a gene. The CDR3 totals 15 residues. CDR3: CASSPPGQGADGYTF. The CDR3 nucleotides read TGTGCCAGCAGTCCCCCGGGACAGGGGGCAGATGGCTACACCTTC.

This clonotype has at least ten counts. V gene TRBV7-2 combines with J gene TRBJ1-2, with 10 bases matching TRBD1. The trim removed 2 bases at V and 2 bases at J, leaving 2 bases unmatched. Germline CDR1 SGHTA, CDR2 FQGNSA. The CDR3 sequence is 15 residues long. CDR3 DNA sequence: TGTGCCAGCAGCTTATTGGGACAGGGGAACTATGGCTACACCTTC. As protein: CASSLLGQGNYGYTF.

The chain has TRBV13 and TRBJ2-7, with 7 bases that match TRBD2. This CDR3 region has 14 residues. J gave up 0 bases and V 4 bases, and 3 bases lay outside the gene matches. Germline CDR1 and CDR2: PRHDT and FYEKMQ (reference sequence). The CDR3 coding sequence is TGTGCCAGCAGCTCAACTAGCGACTCCTACGAGCAGTACTTC. This sequence encodes CASSSTSDSYEQYF.

At least ten counts were recorded for this clonotype. This sequence joins TRBV12-5 and TRBJ2-5; 7 nucleotides agree with TRBD1. With V trimmed by 5 bases and J by 3 bases, 3 bases remained unmatched. Germline V gives CDR1 LGHNT, CDR2 FRNRAP. The CDR3 contains 13 residues. CDR3 bases: TGTGCTAGTGGTCCGGGACAGAAAGAGACCCAGTACTTC. It is translated as CASGPGQKETQYF.

V is TRBV19 and J is TRBJ2-2; D may be TRBD1 (5 bases). Between the trimmed V and J ends, which lost 5 bases and 10 bases, there was a span of 14 bases. The CDR3 sequence is 13 residues long. The V gene's germline CDR1 is LNHDA and CDR2 SQIVND (reference sequence). The CDR3 loop reads CASSVFQGEELFF. CDR3 DNA sequence: TGTGCCAGTAGTGTTTTCCAGGGCGAGGAGCTGTTTTTT.

In this sample, this clonotype turned up many times. The chain links TRBV29-1 to TRBJ1-5, with 7 nucleotides matching TRBD1. This CDR3 region has 13 residues. V gave up 0 bases and J gave up 4 bases; unmatched junction bases: 0. Germline loops: CDR1 SQVTM, CDR2 ANQGSEA. CDR3 region: CSVEEQGNQPQHF. The CDR3 nucleotides read TGCAGCGTTGAAGAACAGGGGAATCAGCCCCAGCATTTT.

Concerning this clonotype itself: A much larger clone differs from this one at a single base, so this may be a read error. The rearrangement uses TRBV20-1 and TRBJ2-4; weak D call: TRBD1 (6 bases). This CDR3 is 13 amino acids long. V lost 6 bases and J 13 bases, leaving 22 bases between the germline ends. Germline V gene sequence: CDR1 DFQATT, CDR2 SNEGSKA (reference sequence). CDR3 DNA: TGCAGTGCCCCGACAGGCGCACGCTACGGGCAGTACTTC. This encodes CSAPTGARYGQYF.

Turning to this clonotype: A much larger clone is a single base away; this may be a read error. The rearrangement uses TRBV28 and TRBJ2-1, with D tentatively TRBD2 (5 bases). V was cut by 7 bases and J by 8 bases, with 21 bases left in between. CDR3 length: 15 amino acids. Germline V gene lookup returns CDR1 MDHEN and CDR2 SYDVKM. The CDR3 protein is CASTEAKARRDEQFF. CDR3 DNA sequence: TGTGCCAGCACGGAGGCAAAAGCCAGACGGGATGAGCAGTTCTTC.

This clonotype showed up many times. The chain employs TRBV6-1 and TRBJ2-7; 7 bases line up with TRBD1. This CDR3 comprises 15 residues. V trimming: 7 bases; J trimming: 0 bases; junction bases outside the gene matches: 9. Germline CDR1 reads MNHNS; CDR2 reads SASEGT. The DNA of the CDR3 is TGTGCCAGCACCCGAAACAGGGGTAGCTCCTACGAGCAGTACTTC. Protein: CASTRNRGSSYEQYF.

This clonotype was counted at least ten times. V and J are TRBV5-1 and TRBJ2-2, with 10 nucleotides matching TRBD2. The length of the CDR3 is 18 residues. The germline V gene has CDR1 SGHRS and CDR2 YFSETQ. J lost 1 base, V lost 4 bases, and 10 bases had no gene match. CDR3: CASSAQPSGGKNTGELFF. The CDR3 nucleotides read TGCGCCAGCAGCGCACAACCTAGCGGGGGAAAGAACACCGGGGAGCTGTTTTTT.